The rows below give T cell receptor beta chains drawn from one sample of a study of blood T cell repertoires in COVID-19. Assay: immunoSEQ multiplex PCR; the TCRdb copy retains only in-frame clones and omits some. The sample yields 190,000 or so clones, 75% to 85% seen once. The source material was PBMCs or T cells enriched from blood (not recorded which). The source of these receptors is a man aged 35 to 55 who had recovered from COVID-19. The CDR3 runs from the conserved cysteine through the conserved F or W. A D gene is named only where the DNA matches it firmly. Clone size is not always given. Where it is, it says once, few, many or a class for expanded clones.

>TRBJ2-7|TRBV5-1|TRBD1|NA
CASSPTGGSYEQYF
>TRBJ2-7|TRBV30|NA|NA
CAWDLSSRGSEQYF
>TRBJ1-1|TRBV18|TRBD1|NA
CASSQGAKTEAFF
>TRBJ2-7|TRBV19|TRBD2|NA
CASSTGLAEYYEQYF
>TRBJ2-2|TRBV29-1|NA|NA
CSVMRTGELFF
>TRBJ2-7|TRBV11-2|NA|NA
CASSLDLQEIYEQYF
>TRBJ1-5|TRBV25-1|NA|many
CASSELEEGQPQHF
>TRBJ1-6|TRBV7-3|NA|NA
CASSLSASRGSPLHF
>TRBJ2-3|TRBV6-5|TRBD2|NA
CASSLGLATDTQYF
>TRBJ2-6|TRBV2|TRBD1|NA
CASSLGQLSGANVLTF
>TRBJ2-3|TRBV20-1|TRBD2|NA
CSASFSGGLSTDTQYF
>TRBJ1-2|TRBV9|NA|NA
CASSPSPDKYGYTF
>TRBJ2-6|TRBV7-9|NA|NA
CASSLFGGLGANVLTF
>TRBJ1-1|TRBV24-1|NA|NA
CATRTLGGTEAFF
>TRBJ2-2|TRBV11-3|TRBD2|NA
CASSLGWASGNTGELFF
>TRBJ2-2|TRBV3-1/TRBV3-2|NA|NA
CASRRQEVNAGELFF
>TRBJ2-1|TRBV5-1|TRBD2|NA
CASSLVPARLAGTYNEQFF
>TRBJ1-5|TRBV6-1|NA|NA
CASSEDYFGQPQHF
>TRBJ2-1|TRBV19|TRBD2|NA
CASIPGGTSAILDNEQFF
>TRBJ2-2|TRBV6-4|NA|NA
CASSSQNTGELFF
>TRBJ2-3|TRBV18|TRBD1|NA
CASCGTGTGDTQYF
>TRBJ2-7|TRBV13|TRBD2|NA
CASSSGLAGGRSYEQYF
>TRBJ2-2|TRBV19|TRBD2|NA
CASSIGSGALTGELFF
>TRBJ2-2|TRBV12-3/TRBV12-4|NA|few
CASSSPRTGELFF
>TRBJ2-7|TRBV5-1|TRBD1|NA
CASRTGESSYEQYF
>TRBJ2-7|TRBV18|TRBD1|NA
CASSPGQGTSYEQYF
>TRBJ2-6|TRBV2|NA|NA
CASIHSLSGANVLTF
>TRBJ2-5|TRBV5-1|TRBD1|once
CASSFRQGGRETQYF
>TRBJ1-5|TRBV19|NA|NA
CASSIEFGPKSNQPQHF
>TRBJ2-2|TRBV3-1/TRBV3-2|TRBD1|NA
CASSRGQGAVGELFF
>TRBJ2-7|TRBV6-5|TRBD2|once
CASSSGGREQYF
>TRBJ2-2|TRBV5-1|NA|NA
CASMKETGELFF
>TRBJ1-3|TRBV7-2|NA|NA
CASSPVRGSGNTIYF
>TRBJ1-2|TRBV7-9|NA|NA
CASSNTGNNGYTF
>TRBJ2-2|TRBV5-1|NA|NA
CASSSIYGGELFF
>TRBJ2-5|TRBV19|TRBD2|once
CASSVPGTKKTQYF
>TRBJ1-1|TRBV19|TRBD1|NA
CASSPRRTGHTEAFF
>TRBJ2-2|TRBV5-1|TRBD2|NA
CASSGGLAGANTGELFF
>TRBJ2-7|TRBV29-1|TRBD2|few
CSVSSGSLYEQYF
>TRBJ2-7|TRBV5-6|NA|NA
CASRRGYEQYF
>TRBJ1-1|TRBV18|NA|NA
CASSPPRGMNTEAFF
>TRBJ2-7|TRBV11-2|TRBD2|once
CASSLSGSSYEQYF
>TRBJ1-1|TRBV24-1|NA|NA
CATSDPRTSLHARNTEAFF
>TRBJ2-7|TRBV12-3/TRBV12-4|NA|NA
CASSLGGDTRQYF
>TRBJ1-1|TRBV5-1|NA|NA
CASSLPGVGSFPFF
>TRBJ2-1|TRBV5-5|TRBD2|NA
CASSLGTSGLGEQFF
>TRBJ2-5|TRBV5-1|NA|few
CASSRGLSEETQYF
>TRBJ1-6|TRBV18|NA|NA
CASSPMSSYNSPLHF
>TRBJ1-5|TRBV18|NA|NA
CASSPEFNQPQHF
>TRBJ2-5|TRBV7-3|TRBD1|NA
CASSPGQGQTQYF
>TRBJ2-2|TRBV11-2|TRBD2|few
CASSLARSLLAGVTGELFF
>TRBJ1-4|TRBV7-9|NA|NA
CASRQTGSGEKLFF
>TRBJ2-3|TRBV11-1|NA|few
CASSLGLFAPDTQYF
>TRBJ1-1|TRBV18|NA|few
CASSPRRAESTEAFF